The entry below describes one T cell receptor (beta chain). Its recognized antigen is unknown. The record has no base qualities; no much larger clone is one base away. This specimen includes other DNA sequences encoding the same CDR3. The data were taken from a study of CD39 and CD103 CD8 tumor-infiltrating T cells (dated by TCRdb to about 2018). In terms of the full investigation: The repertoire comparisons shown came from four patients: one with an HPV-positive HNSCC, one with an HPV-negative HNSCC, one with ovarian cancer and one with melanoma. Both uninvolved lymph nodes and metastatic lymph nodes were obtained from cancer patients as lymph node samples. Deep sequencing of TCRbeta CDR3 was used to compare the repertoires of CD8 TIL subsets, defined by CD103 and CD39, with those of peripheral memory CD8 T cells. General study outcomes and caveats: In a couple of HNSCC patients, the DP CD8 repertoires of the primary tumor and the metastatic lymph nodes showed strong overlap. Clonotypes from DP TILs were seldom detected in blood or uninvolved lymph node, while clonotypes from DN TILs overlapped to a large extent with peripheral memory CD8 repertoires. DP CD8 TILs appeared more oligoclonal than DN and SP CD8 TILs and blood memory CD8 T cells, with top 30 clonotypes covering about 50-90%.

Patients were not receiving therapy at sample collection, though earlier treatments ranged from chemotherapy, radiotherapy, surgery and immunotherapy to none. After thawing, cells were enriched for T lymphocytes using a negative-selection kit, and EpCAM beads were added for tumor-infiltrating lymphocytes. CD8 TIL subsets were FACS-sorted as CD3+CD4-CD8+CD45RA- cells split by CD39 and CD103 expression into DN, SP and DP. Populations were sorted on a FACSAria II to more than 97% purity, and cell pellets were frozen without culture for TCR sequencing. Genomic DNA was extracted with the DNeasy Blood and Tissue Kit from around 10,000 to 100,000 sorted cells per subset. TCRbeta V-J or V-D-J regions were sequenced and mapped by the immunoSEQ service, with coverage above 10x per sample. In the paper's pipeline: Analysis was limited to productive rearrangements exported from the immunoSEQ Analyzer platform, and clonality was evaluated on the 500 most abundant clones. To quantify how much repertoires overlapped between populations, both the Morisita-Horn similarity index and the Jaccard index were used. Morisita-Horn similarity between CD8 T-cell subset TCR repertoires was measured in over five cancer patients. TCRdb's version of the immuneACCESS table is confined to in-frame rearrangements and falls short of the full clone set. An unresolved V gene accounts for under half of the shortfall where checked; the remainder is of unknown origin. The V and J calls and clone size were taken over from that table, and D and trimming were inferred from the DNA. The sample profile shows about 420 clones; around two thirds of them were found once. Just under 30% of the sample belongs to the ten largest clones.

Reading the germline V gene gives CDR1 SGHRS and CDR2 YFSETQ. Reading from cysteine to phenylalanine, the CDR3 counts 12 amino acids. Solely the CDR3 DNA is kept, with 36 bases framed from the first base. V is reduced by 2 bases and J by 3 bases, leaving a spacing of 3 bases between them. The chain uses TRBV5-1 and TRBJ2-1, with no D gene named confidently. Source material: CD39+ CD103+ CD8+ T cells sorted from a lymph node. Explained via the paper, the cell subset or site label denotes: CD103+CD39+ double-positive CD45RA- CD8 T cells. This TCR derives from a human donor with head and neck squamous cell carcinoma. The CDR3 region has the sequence CASSFNYNEQFF. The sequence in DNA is TGCGCCAGCAGCTTCAACTACAATGAGCAGTTCTTC.